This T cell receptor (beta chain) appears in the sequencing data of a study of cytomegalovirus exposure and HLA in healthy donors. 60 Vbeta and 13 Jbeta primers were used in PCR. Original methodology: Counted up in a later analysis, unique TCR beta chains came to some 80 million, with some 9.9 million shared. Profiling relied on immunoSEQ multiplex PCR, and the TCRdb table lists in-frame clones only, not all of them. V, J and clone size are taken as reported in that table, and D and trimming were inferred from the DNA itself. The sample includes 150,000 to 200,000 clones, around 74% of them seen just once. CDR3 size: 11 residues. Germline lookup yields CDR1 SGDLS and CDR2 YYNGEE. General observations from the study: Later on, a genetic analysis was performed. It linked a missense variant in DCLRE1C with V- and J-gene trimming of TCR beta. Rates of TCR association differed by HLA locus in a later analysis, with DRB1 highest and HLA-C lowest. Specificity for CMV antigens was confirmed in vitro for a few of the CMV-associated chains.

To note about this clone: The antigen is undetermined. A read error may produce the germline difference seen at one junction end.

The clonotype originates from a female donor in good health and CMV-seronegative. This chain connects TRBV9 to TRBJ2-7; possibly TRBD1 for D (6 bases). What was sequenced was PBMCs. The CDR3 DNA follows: TGTGCCAGCAGGTCGGACCTGGGGGCGGATTTC. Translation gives CASRSDLGADF. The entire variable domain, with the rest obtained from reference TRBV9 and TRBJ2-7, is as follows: DSGVTQTPKHLITATGQRVTLRCSPRSGDLSVYWYQQSLDQGLQFLIQYYNGEERAKGNILERFSAQQFPDLHSELNLSSLELGDSALYFCASRSDLGADFGPGTRLTVT.